This T cell receptor (beta chain) appears in the sequencing data of a study of shared clonotypes between healthy human individuals. Study-wide background: CD4 naive cells filled three plates per donor, CD4 memory three, CD8 naive two and CD8 memory one. Broader study findings: Only a few donors were included, so the genetic and exposure-history diversity represented was limited. In general, naive subsets displayed greater estimated richness than memory subsets did.

The healthy adult donors were HIV-negative and reported no recent acute infections or vaccinations. Profiling relied on immunoSEQ multiplex PCR, and the TCRdb table lists in-frame clones only, not all of them. The sample carries 2,500,000 or so clones, more than 85% recorded once. The CDR3 covers 15 residues. Germline V gene data show CDR1 as SGHDT and CDR2 as YYEEEE. The ends were cut back, 4 bases at V and 8 bases at J, with 19 bases in the middle. About this clone: What it binds is unknown.

Input material: naive CD4+ T cells from PBMCs. Subset given: CD45RA+ positively selected. The sequence was obtained from a young man in good health. Some clones in this sample may be carry-over from other donors' samples. The chain links TRBV5-6 to TRBJ1-3, with D perhaps matching TRBD1 (6 bases). The CDR3 spells CASSLPGQPRDTIYF. CDR3 bases: TGTGCCAGCAGCCTACCGGGACAACCGAGGGACACCATATATTTT.